This TCR beta chain was profiled in a study of control samples from healthy donors and cancer patients. TCRdb keeps only in-frame clones here, not all; method: immunoSEQ multiplex PCR. The table lists tens of thousands of clones, around 90% of them singletons. With V trimmed by 3 bases and J by 0 bases, 1 base remained unmatched. Germline lookup yields CDR1 LGHNA and CDR2 YNFKEQ. This CDR3 spans 14 amino acids. The specimen was blood. V is TRBV4-2 and J is TRBJ1-1; 7 bases map to TRBD1. This sequence originates from a man in his forties or fifties in good health. The CDR3 sequence: CASSQGQLNTEAFF. CDR3 coding DNA: TGTGCCAGCAGCCAGGGACAGTTGAACACTGAAGCTTTCTTT.